A single sample gave rise to the 19 T cell receptor beta chains below, sequenced in a study of regulatory T cells in long-lasting Graves disease. Construction of TCR beta libraries relied on iRepertoire HTBI primers and on Arm-PCR targeting CDR3 regions. TCRdb processed the multiplex PCR reads anew with MiXCR; each CDR3 protein has one entry. The table includes roughly 380,000 distinct CDR3 sequences, 15% to 19% detected once. Sample time point: newly diagnosed GD, antithyroid drugs for less than 3 months. Preparation of the TCR library used RNA extracted from PBMCs. This specimen was peripheral blood mononuclear cells (PBMCs), taken at new diagnosis, from a patient treated with antithyroid drugs. These TCRs come from a female donor with Graves disease.

There are many counts of this clonotype. The junction departs from the called germline gene at one end, perhaps through a read error. The chain carries TRBV5-1 and TRBJ1-1; a weak D match, TRBD1 (6 bases). This CDR3 contains 14 residues. The germline V gene encodes CDR1 SGHRS and CDR2 YFSETQ. The CDR3 loop reads CASSVEQGGTEAFF. CDR3 bases: TGTGCCAGCAGCGTAGAACAGGGAGGCACTGAAGCTTTCTTT.

This clonotype was found many times. V and J are TRBV11-2 and TRBJ2-3; D remains ambiguous. Trimming stripped 5 bases from V and 0 bases from J, with 9 bases between. This CDR3 contains 14 residues. Germline V CDR1 and CDR2: SGHAT, FQNNGV. The CDR3 is CASSPLSSTDTQYF. The CDR3, as DNA: TGTGCCAGCAGCCCTCTTTCTAGCACAGATACGCAGTATTTT.

In this sample, this clonotype turned up many times. The chain carries TRBV6-1 and TRBJ2-7; no definite D call. With 4 bases removed from V and 6 bases from J, the gap between germline ends came to 10 bases. The CDR3 has 12 amino acids. The V gene's germline CDR1 is MNHNS and CDR2 SASEGT. This CDR3 reads CASSVDFGEQYF. The CDR3 DNA sequence: TGTGCCAGCAGTGTCGATTTTGGCGAGCAGTACTTC.

This clonotype has at least ten counts. The rearrangement links TRBV9 to TRBJ2-3; D remains unclear. CDR3 length: 16 amino acids. V lost 0 bases and J 1 base, leaving 12 bases between the germline ends. Germline V gene lookup returns CDR1 SGDLS and CDR2 YYNGEE. CDR3: CASSVARTFGTDTQYF. The CDR3 DNA sequence: TGTGCCAGCAGCGTAGCTAGGACGTTTGGCACAGATACGCAGTATTTT.

This clonotype was detected ten times or more. This sequence joins TRBV9 and TRBJ1-1; the D is unclear. Germline loops: CDR1 SGDLS, CDR2 YYNGEE. The CDR3 spans 17 residues. Deletions cut 0 bases from V and 1 base from J, with 16 bases between. The CDR3 DNA is TGTGCCAGCAGCGTAGGGAGTGGTGTGCGGGGGAACACTGAAGCTTTCTTT. It specifies CASSVGSGVRGNTEAFF. Drawing the rest from reference TRBV9 and TRBJ1-1, the complete variable domain is DSGVTQTPKHLITATGQRVTLRCSPRSGDLSVYWYQQSLDQGLQFLIQYYNGEERAKGNILERFSAQQFPDLHSELNLSSLELGDSALYFCASSVGSGVRGNTEAFFGQGTRLTVV.

The rearrangement uses TRBV19 and TRBJ2-5; 10 bases agree with TRBD1. V gave up 5 bases and J gave up 3 bases; unmatched junction bases: 9. This CDR3 is 16 amino acids long. Germline V lookup: CDR1 LNHDA, CDR2 SQIVND (reference sequence). The chain's CDR3 is CASSPSTGTGEETQYF. The DNA for the CDR3 is TGTGCCAGTAGTCCTTCCACCGGGACAGGGGAAGAGACCCAGTACTTC.

This clonotype was detected ten times or more. V is TRBV12-5 and J is TRBJ1-1, with TRBD1 identical over 9 bases. Looked up from germline, CDR1 is LGHNT and CDR2 is FRNRAP. The trim removed 6 bases at V and 4 bases at J, leaving 12 bases unmatched. The CDR3 sequence is 16 residues long. The CDR3 sequence is CASGPEGDRVATEAFF. DNA for the CDR3: TGTGCTAGTGGGCCGGAGGGGGACAGGGTGGCCACTGAAGCTTTCTTT.

This clonotype was detected many times. The rearrangement links TRBV11-2 to TRBJ2-5; possibly TRBD1 for D (7 bases). Germline V gene lookup returns CDR1 SGHAT and CDR2 FQNNGV. V shed 5 bases and J shed 4 bases, with 14 bases lying between them. The CDR3 loop spans 14 amino acids. The DNA of the CDR3 is TGTGCCAGCAGCCGTACAGGGGAGGCAGAGACCCAGTACTTC. Residues: CASSRTGEAETQYF.

This clonotype occurred a few times. The chain recombines TRBV19 with TRBJ2-2; D is uncertain. Trimming took 7 bases from V and 7 from J, leaving 13 bases between them. CDR3 size: 13 residues. Germline CDR1 LNHDA, CDR2 SQIVND (reference sequence). The CDR3: CASNLGALGELFF. As DNA, the CDR3 is TGTGCCAGTAATTTAGGAGCCCTCGGGGAGCTGTTTTTT.

This clonotype showed up just a few times. The rearrangement uses TRBV12-3 or TRBV12-4 and TRBJ1-5; the match to TRBD1 covers 10 bases. Trimming cost V 9 bases and J 6 bases; bases outside gene matches: 5. This CDR3 contains 13 residues. The CDR3 DNA reads TGTGCCAGTACCGACAGGGGGCTTCAGCCCCAGCATTTT. Its protein product is CASTDRGLQPQHF.

This clonotype was detected many times. The J gene is TRBJ2-2, the V gene TRBV5-5; no clear D. The CDR3 loop spans 16 amino acids. Germline V gives CDR1 SGHKS, CDR2 YYEKEE (reference sequence). Trimming pared 3 bases from V and 4 bases from J, leaving 16 bases between. Here the CDR3 reads CASSSPTVRLTGELFF. CDR3 nucleotide sequence: TGTGCCAGCAGCTCCCCTACCGTCCGGCTCACCGGGGAGCTGTTTTTT. Full variable domain (outside the CDR3, taken from reference TRBV5-5 and TRBJ2-2): DAGVTQSPTHLIKTRGQQVTLRCSPISGHKSVSWYQQVLGQGPQFIFQYYEKEERGRGNFPDRFSARQFPNYSSELNVNALLLGDSALYLCASSSPTVRLTGELFFGEGSRLTVL.

This clonotype has at least ten counts. The gene calls are TRBV7-6 and TRBJ2-1; 7 bases are a match to TRBD1. This CDR3 is 15 amino acids long. The V gene's germline CDR1 is SGHVS and CDR2 FNYEAQ. V was pared by 0 bases and J by 3 bases, with 2 bases of the junction left unmatched. In nucleotides, the CDR3 is TGTGCCAGCAGCTTAGCCGGGACAGACTACAATGAGCAGTTCTTC. Protein product: CASSLAGTDYNEQFF. The entire variable domain, with the rest obtained from reference TRBV7-6 and TRBJ2-1, is as follows: GAGVSQSPRYKVTKRGQDVALRCDPISGHVSLYWYRQALGQGPEFLTYFNYEAQQDKSGLPNDRFSAERPEGSISTLTIQRTEQRDSAMYRCASSLAGTDYNEQFFGPGTRLTVL.

This clonotype was counted between two and nine times. A much more abundant neighbour one base away suggests this may be a read error. CDR3 sequence: CASNQNGDYNSPLHF. The CDR3 DNA sequence: TGTGCCAGCAACCAGAATGGAGACTATAATTCACCCCTCCACTTT. The rearrangement uses TRBV3-1 and TRBJ1-6, with D uncertain. This CDR3 region has 15 residues. Trimming shortened V by 7 bases and J by 3 bases, and 13 bases separated the two germline ends. Germline lookup yields CDR1 LGHDT and CDR2 YNNKEL (reference sequence).

This chain uses TRBV4-3 with TRBJ1-6; unclear D gene. V dropped 2 bases and J dropped 7 bases, with 9 bases sitting between them. Germline V gives CDR1 LGHNA, CDR2 YSLEER. CDR3 length: 14 residues. The CDR3 here is CASSQLSGNSPLHF. CDR3 in DNA: TGCGCCAGCAGCCAACTTAGCGGGAATTCACCCCTCCACTTT.

This clonotype has at least ten counts. This chain joins TRBV4-2 and TRBJ2-5; D uncertain. V was cut by 0 bases and J by 7 bases, with 6 bases left in between. Per the germline V gene, CDR1 is LGHNA and CDR2 is YNFKEQ. This CDR3 contains 12 residues. The CDR3 sequence: CASSQDARTQYF. The CDR3, as DNA: TGTGCCAGCAGCCAAGATGCCAGGACCCAGTACTTC.

Ten or more counts support this clonotype. The CDR3 DNA sequence: TGTGCCAGCAGTCTCCTCGGGAAGGCGGAAGCTTTCTTT. It is translated as CASSLLGKAEAFF. The chain has TRBV6-2 or TRBV6-3 and TRBJ1-1; no reliable D call. This CDR3 comprises 13 residues. V shed 5 bases and J shed 8 bases, with 15 bases lying between them. Germline V gene sequence: CDR1 MNHEY, CDR2 SVGEGT.

This clonotype was picked up many times. In DNA, the CDR3 is TGTGCCAGCAGCCTCCAAGGGTTGAGGACTGAAGCTTTCTTT. Protein sequence: CASSLQGLRTEAFF. V and J are TRBV11-2 and TRBJ1-1; D gene unclear. The CDR3 runs 14 residues. Germline V gene data show CDR1 as SGHAT and CDR2 as FQNNGV. V was trimmed by 5 bases and J by 5 bases, leaving 15 bases between them.

This clonotype has just a few counts. This chain uses TRBV25-1 with TRBJ1-1; D is unclear. Germline lookup yields CDR1 MGHDK and CDR2 SYGVNS. CDR3 size: 12 residues. V was cut by 8 bases and J by 1 base, with 8 bases left in between. CDR3 region: CASVVGNTEAFF. The CDR3 DNA reads TGTGCCAGCGTCGTAGGGAACACTGAAGCTTTCTTT.

In its sample, this clonotype was seen many times. The rearrangement links TRBV20-1 to TRBJ1-1, with a possible D match to TRBD1 (6 bases). Germline CDR1 reads DFQATT; CDR2 reads SNEGSKA (reference sequence). Between the trimmed V and J ends, which lost 6 bases and 1 base, there was a span of 15 bases. The CDR3 has 14 amino acids. The CDR3 DNA follows: TGCAGTGCAATAGGGGGGGCTGAGAACACTGAAGCTTTCTTT. Translating gives CSAIGGAENTEAFF.